The clone carrying this T cell receptor (beta chain) has only one observation. Germline trimming cut 6 bases from V and 8 bases from J; bases unmatched to any gene: 16. This CDR3 is 17 amino acids long. Looked up from germline, CDR1 is MDHEN and CDR2 is SYDVKM. Authors' data handling: Amplifying reference gene primers gave estimates of nucleated cell counts. Method: immunoSEQ multiplex PCR; TCRdb's copy keeps in-frame clones and lacks some. Clone size and V and J calls were adopted from that table, with D and trimming inferred from the DNA. The sample lists approximately 240,000 clones, around nine tenths occurring once. This sample is drawn from a study of blood T cell repertoires in COVID-19. The overall study: Spain, Italy and the United States supplied samples that represented acute and convalescent COVID-19. T cells, B-cell-depleted T cells, or PBMCs provided the cDNA or gDNA that served as material.

The sequenced material came from peripheral blood. The rearrangement links TRBV28 to TRBJ1-6; 7 nucleotides align to TRBD1. The receptor's source is a woman between 40 and 50 years old who had recovered from COVID-19. In DNA, the CDR3 is TGTGCCAGCAGGCAAATCCGCCCGACAGGGTTGGATTCACCCCTCCACTTT. This translates into CASRQIRPTGLDSPLHF.